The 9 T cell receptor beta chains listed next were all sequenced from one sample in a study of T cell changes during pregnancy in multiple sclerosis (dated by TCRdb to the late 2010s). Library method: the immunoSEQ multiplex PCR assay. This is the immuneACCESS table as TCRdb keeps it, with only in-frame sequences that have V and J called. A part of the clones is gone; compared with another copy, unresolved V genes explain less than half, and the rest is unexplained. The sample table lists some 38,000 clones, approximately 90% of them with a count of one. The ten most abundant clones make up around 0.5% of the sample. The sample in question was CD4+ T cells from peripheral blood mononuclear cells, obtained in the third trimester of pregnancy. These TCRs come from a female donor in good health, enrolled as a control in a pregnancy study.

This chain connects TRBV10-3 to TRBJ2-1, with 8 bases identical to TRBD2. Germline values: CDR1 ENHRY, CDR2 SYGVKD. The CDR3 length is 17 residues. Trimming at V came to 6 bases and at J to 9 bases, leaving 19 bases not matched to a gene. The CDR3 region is CAIRRSSGSGLQVEQFF. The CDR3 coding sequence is TGTGCCATCAGGAGGTCGAGCGGGAGTGGGCTACAAGTTGAGCAGTTCTTC.

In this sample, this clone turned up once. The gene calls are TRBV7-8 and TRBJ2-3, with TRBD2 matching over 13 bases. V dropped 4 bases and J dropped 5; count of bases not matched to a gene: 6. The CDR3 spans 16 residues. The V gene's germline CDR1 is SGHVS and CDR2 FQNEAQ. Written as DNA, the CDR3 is TGTGCCAGCAGCTCCAGACTAGCGGGAGGAATAGATACGCAGTATTTT. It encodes CASSSRLAGGIDTQYF. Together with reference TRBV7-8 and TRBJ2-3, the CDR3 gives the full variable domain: GAGVSQSPRYKVAKRGQDVALRCDPISGHVSLFWYQQALGQGPEFLTYFQNEAQLDKSGLPSDRFFAERPEGSVSTLKIQRTQQEDSAVYLCASSSRLAGGIDTQYFGPGTRLTVL.

DNA for the CDR3: TGCAGCGTGGGTCCCGGGACAGGGGCCGGATTCACAGATACGCAGTATTTT. This encodes CSVGPGTGAGFTDTQYF. The chain recombines TRBV29-1 with TRBJ2-3; the match to TRBD1 covers 10 bases. The CDR3 has 17 residues. The V gene end was trimmed by 6 bases and the J gene end by 2 bases; junction bases not matched to a gene: 14. Per the germline V gene, CDR1 is SQVTM and CDR2 is ANQGSEA.

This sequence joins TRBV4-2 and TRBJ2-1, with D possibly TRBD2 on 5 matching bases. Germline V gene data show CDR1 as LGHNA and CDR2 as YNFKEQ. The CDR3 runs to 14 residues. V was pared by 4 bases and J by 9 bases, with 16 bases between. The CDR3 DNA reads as TGTGCCAGCAGCCCGGTTGGAGCGGCCGCTGAGCAGTTCTTC. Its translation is CASSPVGAAAEQFF.

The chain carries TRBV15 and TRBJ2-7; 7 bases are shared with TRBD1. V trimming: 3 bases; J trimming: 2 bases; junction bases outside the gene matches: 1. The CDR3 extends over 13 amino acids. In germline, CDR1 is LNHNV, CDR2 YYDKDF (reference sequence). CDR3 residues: CATSRQGAYEQYF. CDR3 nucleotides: TGTGCCACCAGCAGGCAGGGGGCCTACGAGCAGTACTTC.

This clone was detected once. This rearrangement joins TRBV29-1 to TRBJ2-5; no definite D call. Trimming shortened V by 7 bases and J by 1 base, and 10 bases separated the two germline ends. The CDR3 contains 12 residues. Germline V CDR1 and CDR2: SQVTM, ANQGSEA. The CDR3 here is CSGGWPQETQYF. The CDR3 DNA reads TGCAGCGGCGGTTGGCCCCAAGAGACCCAGTACTTC.

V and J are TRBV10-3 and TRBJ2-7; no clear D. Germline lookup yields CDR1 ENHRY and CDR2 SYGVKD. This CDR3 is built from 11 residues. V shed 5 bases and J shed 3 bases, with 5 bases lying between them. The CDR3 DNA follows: TGTGCCATCAGTTTAAACTACGAGCAGTACTTC. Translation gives CAISLNYEQYF.

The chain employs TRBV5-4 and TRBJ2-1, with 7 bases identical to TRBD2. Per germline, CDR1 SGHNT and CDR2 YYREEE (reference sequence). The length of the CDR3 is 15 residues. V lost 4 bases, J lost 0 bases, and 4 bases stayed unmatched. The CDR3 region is CASSPGGSSYNEQFF. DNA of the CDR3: TGTGCCAGCAGCCCCGGGGGGAGCTCCTACAATGAGCAGTTCTTC.

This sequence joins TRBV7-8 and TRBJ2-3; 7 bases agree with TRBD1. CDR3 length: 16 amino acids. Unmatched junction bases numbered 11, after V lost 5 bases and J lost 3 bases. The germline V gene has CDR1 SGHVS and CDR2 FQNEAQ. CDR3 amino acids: CASSRRTPRGTDTQYF. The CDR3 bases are TGTGCCAGCAGCCGACGCACTCCCAGGGGGACAGATACGCAGTATTTT. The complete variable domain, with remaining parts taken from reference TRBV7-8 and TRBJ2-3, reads GAGVSQSPRYKVAKRGQDVALRCDPISGHVSLFWYQQALGQGPEFLTYFQNEAQLDKSGLPSDRFFAERPEGSVSTLKIQRTQQEDSAVYLCASSRRTPRGTDTQYFGPGTRLTVL.